This T cell receptor (beta chain) was identified in a study of blood T cell repertoires in COVID-19. About the research overall: Collection of acute and convalescent COVID-19 samples took place in the United States, Italy and Spain. Sample material is recorded as cDNA or gDNA derived from T cells, B-cell-depleted T cells, or PBMCs.

The germline V gene encodes CDR1 LGHDT and CDR2 YNNKEL (reference sequence). Trimming stripped 4 bases from V and 5 bases from J, with 14 bases between. This CDR3 comprises 14 residues. How the authors handled the data: By means of reference gene primer amplification, nucleated cell counts were estimated. Clones were read by immunoSEQ multiplex PCR, and TCRdb kept only the in-frame ones, dropping some. V and J calls plus clone size are reproduced from that table; the DNA served to infer D and trimming. Of 230,000 or so clones in the sample, 75% to 90% were seen once. Points on this clone: Other DNA sequences of this sample code for an identical CDR3.

The source material was peripheral blood. The clonotype comes from a woman between 40 and 50 years old who had recovered from COVID-19. This chain connects TRBV3-1 (or the pseudogene TRBV3-2) to TRBJ2-5, with TRBD2 as a possible D gene (5 bases). The CDR3, as DNA: TGTGCCAGCAGCCTCCGTACGACGGGGGAGACCCAGTACTTC. Its translation is CASSLRTTGETQYF.